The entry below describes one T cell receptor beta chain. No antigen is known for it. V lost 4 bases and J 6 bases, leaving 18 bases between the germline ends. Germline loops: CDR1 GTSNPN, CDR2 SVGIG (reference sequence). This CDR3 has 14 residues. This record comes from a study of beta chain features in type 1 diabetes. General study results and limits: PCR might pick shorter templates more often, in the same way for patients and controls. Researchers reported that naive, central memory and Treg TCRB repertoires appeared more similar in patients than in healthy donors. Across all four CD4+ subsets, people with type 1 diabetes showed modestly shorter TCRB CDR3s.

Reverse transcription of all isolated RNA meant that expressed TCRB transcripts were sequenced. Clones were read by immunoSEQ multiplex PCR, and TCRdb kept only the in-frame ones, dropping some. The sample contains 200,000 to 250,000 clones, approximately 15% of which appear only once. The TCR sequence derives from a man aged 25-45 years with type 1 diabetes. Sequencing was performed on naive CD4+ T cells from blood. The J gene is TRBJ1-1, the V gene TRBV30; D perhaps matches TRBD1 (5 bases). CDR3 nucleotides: TGTGCCTGGATAGGCCGGCTGGGGCAGGCTGAAGCTTTCTTT. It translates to CAWIGRLGQAEAFF. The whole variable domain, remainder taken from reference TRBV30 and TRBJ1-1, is SQTIHQWPATLVQPVGSPLSLECTVEGTSNPNLYWYRQAAGRGLQLLFYSVGIGQISSEVPQNLSASRPQDRQFILSSKKLLLSDSGFYLCAWIGRLGQAEAFFGQGTRLTVV.